Listed below are T cell receptor beta chains from one sample, sequenced in a study of CD8 T cells in Susac syndrome. TCRdb reprocessed the immunoSEQ multiplex PCR reads via MiXCR and lists one record per CDR3 protein. The table shows some 150,000 distinct CDR3 sequences, with just under 95% occurring only once. Sequencing was performed on CD8+ T cells from PBMCs. The receptors shown here come from a human donor with multiple sclerosis. Both conserved end residues are part of each CDR3.

CDR3aa: CASSLLPGLAPETQYF; j_gene: TRBJ2-5; v_gene: TRBV6-5
CDR3aa: CASSDSGGSGANVLTF; j_gene: TRBJ2-6; v_gene: TRBV6-4
CDR3aa: CASSSIGDTLLTDTQYF; j_gene: TRBJ2-3; v_gene: TRBV12-3/TRBV12-4
CDR3aa: CASSGVRGTDTQYF; j_gene: TRBJ2-3; v_gene: TRBV7-2
CDR3aa: CASSLGLAGDIQYF; j_gene: TRBJ2-4; v_gene: TRBV13
CDR3aa: CASSSTSTGAFF; j_gene: TRBJ1-1; v_gene: TRBV7-9
CDR3aa: CACRLGPPGELFF; j_gene: TRBJ2-2; v_gene: TRBV30
CDR3aa: CALSANYGYTF; j_gene: TRBJ1-2; v_gene: TRBV30
CDR3aa: CATSRDRAVGETQYF; j_gene: TRBJ2-5; v_gene: TRBV15
CDR3aa: CASSYARDTQYF; j_gene: TRBJ2-3; v_gene: TRBV6-2/TRBV6-3
CDR3aa: CASSPFPPDTYEQYF; j_gene: TRBJ2-7; v_gene: TRBV5-4
CDR3aa: CASSLSEGADTDTQYF; j_gene: TRBJ2-3; v_gene: TRBV5-6
CDR3aa: CASSSVRTDSYGYTF; j_gene: TRBJ1-2; v_gene: TRBV7-2
CDR3aa: CASSEQVTDNYGYTF; j_gene: TRBJ1-2; v_gene: TRBV2
CDR3aa: CASSPGTPFEAFF; j_gene: TRBJ1-1; v_gene: TRBV6-5
CDR3aa: CSAGTSGALYEQYF; j_gene: TRBJ2-7; v_gene: TRBV20-1
CDR3aa: CASSLGASAEAFF; j_gene: TRBJ1-1; v_gene: TRBV27
CDR3aa: CASSDDYGYTF; j_gene: TRBJ1-2; v_gene: TRBV2
CDR3aa: CASSQAHGNTEAFF; j_gene: TRBJ1-1; v_gene: TRBV4-1
CDR3aa: CASSPLRGQGTHEQYF; j_gene: TRBJ2-7; v_gene: TRBV23-1
CDR3aa: CASSLRLNTEAFF; j_gene: TRBJ1-1; v_gene: TRBV5-4
CDR3aa: CASSLGSGGEVFNEQFF; j_gene: TRBJ2-1; v_gene: TRBV7-6
CDR3aa: CASSLAGPPDSPLHF; j_gene: TRBJ1-6; v_gene: TRBV28
CDR3aa: CACRYLGTNTEAFF; j_gene: TRBJ1-1; v_gene: TRBV30
CDR3aa: CSVQGRAPEAFF; j_gene: TRBJ1-1; v_gene: TRBV29-1
CDR3aa: CASSPPKGTDNYGYTF; j_gene: TRBJ1-2; v_gene: TRBV18
CDR3aa: CSATSGGAREQFF; j_gene: TRBJ2-1; v_gene: TRBV20-1
CDR3aa: CASSLTGRRGVYEQYF; j_gene: TRBJ2-7; v_gene: TRBV28
CDR3aa: CASSVVLHNSPLHF; j_gene: TRBJ1-6; v_gene: TRBV9
CDR3aa: CASTQRRGSGANVLTF; j_gene: TRBJ2-6; v_gene: TRBV9
CDR3aa: CASSLSVAGGSNEQFF; j_gene: TRBJ2-1; v_gene: TRBV28
CDR3aa: CAWSRGSAYEQYF; j_gene: TRBJ2-7; v_gene: TRBV30
CDR3aa: CASSHLTGGGGYTF; j_gene: TRBJ1-2; v_gene: TRBV14
CDR3aa: CATAGGGEQFF; j_gene: TRBJ2-1; v_gene: TRBV27
CDR3aa: CASSYRVQETQYF; j_gene: TRBJ2-5; v_gene: TRBV11-3
CDR3aa: CASSQGYRGGQYNEQFF; j_gene: TRBJ2-1; v_gene: TRBV14
CDR3aa: CASSLGGPGSPLHF; j_gene: TRBJ1-6; v_gene: TRBV27
CDR3aa: CSARDLTMGAANSPLHF; j_gene: TRBJ1-6; v_gene: TRBV20-1
CDR3aa: CAWSAGPGTGAGEQYF; j_gene: TRBJ2-7; v_gene: TRBV30
CDR3aa: CASGLPPNQPQHF; j_gene: TRBJ1-5; v_gene: TRBV12-5
CDR3aa: CSVFNTEAFF; j_gene: TRBJ1-1; v_gene: TRBV29-1
CDR3aa: CASSQGARGSYGYTF; j_gene: TRBJ1-2; v_gene: TRBV4-3
CDR3aa: CASSEGHRGETQYF; j_gene: TRBJ2-5; v_gene: TRBV25-1
CDR3aa: CASSVDRGTEAFF; j_gene: TRBJ1-1; v_gene: TRBV9
CDR3aa: CASSPHRGIPRSGNTIYF; j_gene: TRBJ1-3; v_gene: TRBV9
CDR3aa: CASSPEGYNQPQHF; j_gene: TRBJ1-5; v_gene: TRBV27
CDR3aa: CASSQDSGSTDTQYF; j_gene: TRBJ2-3; v_gene: TRBV3-1
CDR3aa: CASSHRGSQAFF; j_gene: TRBJ1-1; v_gene: TRBV7-9
CDR3aa: CAWSQGIGVNTEAFF; j_gene: TRBJ1-1; v_gene: TRBV30
CDR3aa: CASSRAGPSSYNEQFF; j_gene: TRBJ2-1; v_gene: TRBV9
CDR3aa: CASSPGTDSSTDTQYF; j_gene: TRBJ2-3; v_gene: TRBV19
CDR3aa: CAWSLSRWNEQFF; j_gene: TRBJ2-1; v_gene: TRBV30
CDR3aa: CASSPRQLYYGYTF; j_gene: TRBJ1-2; v_gene: TRBV13
CDR3aa: CASKTGIYTDTQYF; j_gene: TRBJ2-3; v_gene: TRBV12-3/TRBV12-4